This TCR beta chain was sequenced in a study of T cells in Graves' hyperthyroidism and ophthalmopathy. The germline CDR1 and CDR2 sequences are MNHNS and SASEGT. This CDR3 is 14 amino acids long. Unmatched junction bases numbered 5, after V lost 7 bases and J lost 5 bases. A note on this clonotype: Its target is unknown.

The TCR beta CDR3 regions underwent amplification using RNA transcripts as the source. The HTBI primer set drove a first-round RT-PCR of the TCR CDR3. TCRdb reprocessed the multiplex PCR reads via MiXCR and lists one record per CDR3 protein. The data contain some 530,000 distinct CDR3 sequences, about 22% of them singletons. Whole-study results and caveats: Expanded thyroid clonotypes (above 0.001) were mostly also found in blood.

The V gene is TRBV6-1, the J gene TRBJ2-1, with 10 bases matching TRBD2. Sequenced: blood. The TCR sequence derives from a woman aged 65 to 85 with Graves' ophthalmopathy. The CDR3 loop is CASTSGRANNEQFF. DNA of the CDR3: TGTGCCAGCACGAGCGGGAGGGCCAACAATGAGCAGTTCTTC.